This T cell receptor beta chain was sequenced during a study of post-analysis software for immune sequencing data. Study information: As for disease course, relapsing-remitting, secondary progressive and progressive-relapsing multiple sclerosis were all included. Study results and limitations: Samples from one preparation batch, clustered by F measure, grouped strongly together. Normalized Chao1 diversity was significantly lower in multiple sclerosis patients than in controls. In patients, 4 to 6 TRBV segments were more frequent than in controls, with TRBV5-6, TRBV5-1 and TRBV20-1 among them.

Germline V gene lookup returns CDR1 ENHRY and CDR2 SYGVKD. The CDR3 extends over 18 amino acids. About this clonotype: The target antigen is unknown.

Every TCR beta cDNA library bore unique molecular identifiers. A population of 1 to 10 million T cells gave rise to about 500,000 cDNA molecules. One entry per CDR3 protein results from TCRdb running MiXCR on the PCR reads. The table shows about 820,000 distinct CDR3 sequences, with around 50% occurring only once. The V gene is TRBV10-3, the J gene TRBJ2-6; 9 nucleotides align to TRBD1. This TCR came from a girl aged 5-17 years with multiple sclerosis. Sample: blood. The DNA of the CDR3 is TGTGCTATTACTTCCGGGACAGGGTATGGTACTGGGGCCAACGTCCTGACTTTC. Protein sequence: CAITSGTGYGTGANVLTF.